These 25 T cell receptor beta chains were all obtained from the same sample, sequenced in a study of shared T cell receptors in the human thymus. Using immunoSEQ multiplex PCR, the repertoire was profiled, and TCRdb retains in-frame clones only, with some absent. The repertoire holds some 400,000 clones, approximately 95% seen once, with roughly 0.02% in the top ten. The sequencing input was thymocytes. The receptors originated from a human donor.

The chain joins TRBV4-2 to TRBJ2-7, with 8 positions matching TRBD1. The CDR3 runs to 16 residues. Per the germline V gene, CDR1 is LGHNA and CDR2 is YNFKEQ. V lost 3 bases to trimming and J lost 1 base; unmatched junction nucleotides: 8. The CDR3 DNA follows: TGTGCCAGCAGCCACTCCCCGGGACAGGTTTCCTACGAGCAGTACTTC. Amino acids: CASSHSPGQVSYEQYF.

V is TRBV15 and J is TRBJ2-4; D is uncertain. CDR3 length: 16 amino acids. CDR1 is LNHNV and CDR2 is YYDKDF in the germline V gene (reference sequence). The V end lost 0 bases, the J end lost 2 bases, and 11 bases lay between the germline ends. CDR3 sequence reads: CATSRDQARPKNIQYF. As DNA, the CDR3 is TGTGCCACCAGCAGAGATCAGGCGCGGCCCAAAAACATTCAGTACTTC.

CDR3 nucleotide sequence: TGTGCCAGCAGCTGGCAGGGGTACGAGCAGTACTTC. It yields the protein CASSWQGYEQYF. The rearrangement links TRBV7-6 to TRBJ2-7; tentatively, D is TRBD1 (6 bases). Germline lookup yields CDR1 SGHVS and CDR2 FNYEAQ. Trimming took off 4 bases at V and 4 bases at J, with 8 bases between the two ends. The CDR3 length is 12 residues. Complete variable domain (other parts from reference TRBV7-6 and TRBJ2-7): GAGVSQSPRYKVTKRGQDVALRCDPISGHVSLYWYRQALGQGPEFLTYFNYEAQQDKSGLPNDRFSAERPEGSISTLTIQRTEQRDSAMYRCASSWQGYEQYFGPGTRLTVT.

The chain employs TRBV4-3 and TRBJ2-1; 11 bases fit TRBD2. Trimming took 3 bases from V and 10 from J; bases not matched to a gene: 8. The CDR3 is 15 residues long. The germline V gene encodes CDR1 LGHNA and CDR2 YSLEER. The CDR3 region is CASSHRTSGWREQFF. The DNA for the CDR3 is TGCGCCAGCAGCCACAGGACTAGCGGGTGGCGCGAGCAGTTCTTC.

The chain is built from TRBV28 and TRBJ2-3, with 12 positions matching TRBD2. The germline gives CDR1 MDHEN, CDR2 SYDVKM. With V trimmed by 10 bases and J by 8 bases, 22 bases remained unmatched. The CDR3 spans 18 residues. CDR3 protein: CATRLGLAGSYGRGTQYF. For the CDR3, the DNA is TGTGCCACCAGGCTGGGACTAGCGGGTAGCTACGGCCGCGGTACGCAGTATTTT.

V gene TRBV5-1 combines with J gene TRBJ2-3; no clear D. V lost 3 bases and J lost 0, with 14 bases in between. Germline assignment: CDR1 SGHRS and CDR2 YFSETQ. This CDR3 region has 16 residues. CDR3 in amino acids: CASSWAAPTSTDTQYF. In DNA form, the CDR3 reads TGCGCCAGCAGCTGGGCGGCGCCCACTAGCACAGATACGCAGTATTTT. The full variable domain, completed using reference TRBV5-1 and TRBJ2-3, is KAGVTQTPRYLIKTRGQQVTLSCSPISGHRSVSWYQQTPGQGLQFLFEYFSETQRNKGNFPGRFSGRQFSNSRSEMNVSTLELGDSALYLCASSWAAPTSTDTQYFGPGTRLTVL.

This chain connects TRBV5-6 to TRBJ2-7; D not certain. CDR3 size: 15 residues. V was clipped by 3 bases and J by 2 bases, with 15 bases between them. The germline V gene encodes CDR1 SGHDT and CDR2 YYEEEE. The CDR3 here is CASSSAALAPYEQYF. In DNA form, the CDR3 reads TGTGCCAGCAGCTCCGCCGCGCTCGCTCCCTACGAGCAGTACTTC. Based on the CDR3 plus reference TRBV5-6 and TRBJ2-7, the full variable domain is DAGVTQSPTHLIKTRGQQVTLRCSPKSGHDTVSWYQQALGQGPQFIFQYYEEEERQRGNFPDRFSGHQFPNYSSELNVNALLLGDSALYLCASSSAALAPYEQYFGPGTRLTVT.

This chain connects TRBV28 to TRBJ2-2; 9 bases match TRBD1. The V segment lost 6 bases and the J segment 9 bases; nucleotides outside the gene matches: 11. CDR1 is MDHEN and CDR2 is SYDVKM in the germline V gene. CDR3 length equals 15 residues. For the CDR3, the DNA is TGTGCCAGCAGATCTCTACAGGGGGCGTTCTGGGAGCTGTTTTTT. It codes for CASRSLQGAFWELFF.

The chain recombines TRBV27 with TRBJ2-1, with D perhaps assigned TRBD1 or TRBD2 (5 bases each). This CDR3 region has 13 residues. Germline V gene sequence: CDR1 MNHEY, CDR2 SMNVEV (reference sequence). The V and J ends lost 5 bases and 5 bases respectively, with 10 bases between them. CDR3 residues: CASSPGTHNEQFF. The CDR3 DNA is TGTGCCAGCAGTCCCGGGACCCACAATGAGCAGTTCTTC.

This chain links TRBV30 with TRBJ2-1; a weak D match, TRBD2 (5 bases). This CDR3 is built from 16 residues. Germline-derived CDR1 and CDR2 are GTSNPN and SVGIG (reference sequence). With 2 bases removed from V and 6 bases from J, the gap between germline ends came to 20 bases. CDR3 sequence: CAWSPSEPVRANEQFF. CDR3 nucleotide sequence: TGTGCCTGGAGTCCTTCGGAGCCAGTGCGGGCCAATGAGCAGTTCTTC.

The CDR3 nucleotides are TGTGCCAGCAGCTTGGCCGCCCAGGTCTATGGCTACACCTTC. Protein product: CASSLAAQVYGYTF. V and J are TRBV5-6 and TRBJ1-2; D gene uncertain. The CDR3 runs to 14 residues. Germline values: CDR1 SGHDT, CDR2 YYEEEE. Trimming stripped 0 bases from V and 4 bases from J, with 10 bases between.

Here the CDR3 reads CAITLGLAGYEQYF. CDR3 nucleotides: TGTGCCATCACCCTGGGACTAGCGGGCTACGAGCAGTACTTC. The J gene is TRBJ2-7, the V gene TRBV10-3; TRBD2 matches at 12 bases. With V trimmed by 7 bases and J by 3 bases, 4 bases remained unmatched. This CDR3 comprises 14 residues. CDR1 is ENHRY, CDR2 SYGVKD, per germline.

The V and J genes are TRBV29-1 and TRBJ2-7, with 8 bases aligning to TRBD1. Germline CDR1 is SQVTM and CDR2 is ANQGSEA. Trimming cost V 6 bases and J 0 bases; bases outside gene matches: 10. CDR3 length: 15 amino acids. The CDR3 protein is CSVPRWTGSSYEQYF. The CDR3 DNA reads TGCAGCGTACCGAGGTGGACAGGGAGCTCCTACGAGCAGTACTTC.

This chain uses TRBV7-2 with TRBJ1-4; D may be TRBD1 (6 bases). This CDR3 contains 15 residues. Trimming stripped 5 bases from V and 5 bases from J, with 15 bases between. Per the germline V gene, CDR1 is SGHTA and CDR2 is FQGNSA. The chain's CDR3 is CASSPGHLVNEKLFF. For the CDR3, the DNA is TGTGCCAGCAGCCCGGGACACCTTGTCAATGAAAAACTGTTTTTT.

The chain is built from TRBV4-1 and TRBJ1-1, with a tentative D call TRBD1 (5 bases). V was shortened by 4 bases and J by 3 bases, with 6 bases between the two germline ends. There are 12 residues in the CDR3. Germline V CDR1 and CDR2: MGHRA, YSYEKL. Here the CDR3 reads CASSPGDTEAFF. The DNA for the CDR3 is TGCGCCAGCAGCCCGGGGGACACTGAAGCTTTCTTT.

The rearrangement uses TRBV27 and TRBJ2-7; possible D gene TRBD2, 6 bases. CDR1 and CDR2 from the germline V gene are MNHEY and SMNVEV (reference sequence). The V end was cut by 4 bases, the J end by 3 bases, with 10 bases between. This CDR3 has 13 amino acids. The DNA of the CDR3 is TGTGCCAGCAGTTCAGGAGGGGACTACGAGCAGTACTTC. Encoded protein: CASSSGGDYEQYF.

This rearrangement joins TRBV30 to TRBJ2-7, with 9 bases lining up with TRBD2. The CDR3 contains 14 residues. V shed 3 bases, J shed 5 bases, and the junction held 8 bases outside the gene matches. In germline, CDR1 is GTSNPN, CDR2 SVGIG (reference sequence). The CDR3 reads CAWRLAGVINEQYF. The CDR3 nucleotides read TGTGCCTGGAGATTAGCGGGAGTAATAAACGAGCAGTACTTC.

The CDR3 loop is CASSDSLGTGELFF. Written as DNA, the CDR3 is TGTGCCAGCAGTGACTCCCTTGGGACCGGGGAGCTGTTTTTT. J is TRBJ2-2 and V is TRBV6-4; no definite D call. Germline V gene lookup returns CDR1 MRHNA and CDR2 SNTAGT. The CDR3 has 14 residues. V lost 0 bases, J lost 5 bases, and 7 bases lay in between.

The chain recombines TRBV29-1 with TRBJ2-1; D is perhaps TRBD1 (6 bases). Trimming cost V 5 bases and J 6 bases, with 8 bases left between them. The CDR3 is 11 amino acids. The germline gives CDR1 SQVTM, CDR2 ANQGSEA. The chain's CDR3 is CSVQGRNEQFF. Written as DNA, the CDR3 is TGCAGCGTTCAGGGGCGCAATGAGCAGTTCTTC.

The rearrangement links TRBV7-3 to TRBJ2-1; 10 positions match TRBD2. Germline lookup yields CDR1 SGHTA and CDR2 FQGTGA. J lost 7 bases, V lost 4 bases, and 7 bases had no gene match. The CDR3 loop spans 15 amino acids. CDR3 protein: CASSSSSGSRNEQFF. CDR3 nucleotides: TGTGCCAGCAGCTCCTCTAGCGGGAGCCGTAATGAGCAGTTCTTC.

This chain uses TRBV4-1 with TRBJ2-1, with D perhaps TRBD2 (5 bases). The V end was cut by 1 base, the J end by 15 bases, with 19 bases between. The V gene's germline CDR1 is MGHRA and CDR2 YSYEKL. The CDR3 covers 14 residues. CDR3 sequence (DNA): TGCGCCAGCAGCCAAGGAATCCTAGCTCCTAAGCGGTTCTTC. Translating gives CASSQGILAPKRFF.

The CDR3 reads CASSRTSGPTYEQYF. The CDR3 region has the DNA TGTGCCAGCAGTCGGACTAGCGGCCCTACCTACGAGCAGTACTTC. The chain has TRBV6-6 and TRBJ2-7; 10 bases line up with TRBD2. Germline CDR1 and CDR2: MNHNY and SVGAGI (reference sequence). Trimming took 5 bases from V and 2 from J; bases not matched to a gene: 6. The CDR3 runs 15 residues.

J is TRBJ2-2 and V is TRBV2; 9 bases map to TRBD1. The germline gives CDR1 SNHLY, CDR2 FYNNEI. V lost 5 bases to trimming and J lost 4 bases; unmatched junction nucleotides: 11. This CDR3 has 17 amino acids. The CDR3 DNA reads TGTGCCAGCAGTCTCGGACAGGGGCGAGGTAGCACCGGGGAGCTGTTTTTT. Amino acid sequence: CASSLGQGRGSTGELFF.

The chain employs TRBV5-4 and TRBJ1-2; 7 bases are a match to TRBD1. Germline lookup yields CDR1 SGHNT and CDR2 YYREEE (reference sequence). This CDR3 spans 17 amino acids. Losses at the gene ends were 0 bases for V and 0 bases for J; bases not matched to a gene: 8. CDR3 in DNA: TGTGCCAGCAGCTTGGAAGGGGACAGCGCTCCTAACTATGGCTACACCTTC. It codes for CASSLEGDSAPNYGYTF.

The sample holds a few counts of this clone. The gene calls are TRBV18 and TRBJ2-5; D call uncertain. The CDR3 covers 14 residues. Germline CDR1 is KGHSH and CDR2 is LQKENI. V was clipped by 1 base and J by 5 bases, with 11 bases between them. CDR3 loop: CASSPRVGLETQYF. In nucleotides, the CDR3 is TGTGCCAGCTCACCACGTGTGGGATTGGAGACCCAGTACTTC.